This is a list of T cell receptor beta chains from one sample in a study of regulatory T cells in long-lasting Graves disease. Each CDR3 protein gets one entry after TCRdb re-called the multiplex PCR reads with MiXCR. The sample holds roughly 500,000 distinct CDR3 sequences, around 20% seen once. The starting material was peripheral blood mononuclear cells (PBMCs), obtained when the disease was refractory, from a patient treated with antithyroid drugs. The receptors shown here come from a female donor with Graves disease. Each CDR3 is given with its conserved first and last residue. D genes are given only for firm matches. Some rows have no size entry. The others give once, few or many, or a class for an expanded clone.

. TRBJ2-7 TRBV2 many TGTGCCAGCAGACCACCTAGCGCAGCCTACGAGCAGTACTTC CASRPPSAAYEQYF
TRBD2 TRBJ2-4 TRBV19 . TGTGCCAGTAGTCCGGAAGGACTAGCGGTGACCAAAAACATTCAGTACTTC CASSPEGLAVTKNIQYF
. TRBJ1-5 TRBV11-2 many TGTGCCAGCAGCCCCAGCAGTGGAAATCAGCCCCAGCATTTT CASSPSSGNQPQHF
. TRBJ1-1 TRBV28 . TGTGCCAGCTACCTAGGTGGGCAACGGAACACTGAAGCTTTCTTT CASYLGGQRNTEAFF
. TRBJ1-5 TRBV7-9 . TGTGCCAGCAGCTTAGGAGGACGCGGCTTGCTCACCAGTCAGCCCCAGCATTTT CASSLGGRGLLTSQPQHF
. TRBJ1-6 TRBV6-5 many TGTGCCAGCAGTTACGGCGGGCAGCACTTCTCCTATAATTCACCCCTCCACTTT CASSYGGQHFSYNSPLHF
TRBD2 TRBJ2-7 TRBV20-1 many TGCAGTGCCGGAGGGACTAGCGGACCCTACGAGCAGTACTTC CSAGGTSGPYEQYF
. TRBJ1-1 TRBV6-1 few TGTGCCAGCAGTGAAGTGGGGATTTGGTCCACTGAAGCTTTCTTT CASSEVGIWSTEAFF
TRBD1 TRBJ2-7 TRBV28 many TGTGCCAGCACGCCCGGGACAGTGTACGAGCAGTACTTC CASTPGTVYEQYF
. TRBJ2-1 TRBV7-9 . TGTGCCAGCAGCCCCGTCGGAGGGAGCTCCTACAATGAGCAGTTCTTC CASSPVGGSSYNEQFF
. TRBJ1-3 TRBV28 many TGTGCCAGCAGTTTACCTTCAGGTGGAAACACCATATATTTT CASSLPSGGNTIYF
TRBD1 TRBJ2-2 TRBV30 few TGTGCCTGGGGGGGGACAGGGGGCGCAGTCGGGGAGCTGTTTTTT CAWGGTGGAVGELFF
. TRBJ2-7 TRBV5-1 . TGCGCCAGCAGCTTGGAAATAGCTAATAGTTACGAGCAGTACTTC CASSLEIANSYEQYF
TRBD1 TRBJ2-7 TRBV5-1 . TGCGCCAGCAGCTACGATGGGACAGGCAACAACGAGCAGTACTTC CASSYDGTGNNEQYF
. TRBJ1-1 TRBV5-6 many TGTGCCAGCAGCGTGGTAGGTACCACTGAAGCTTTCTTT CASSVVGTTEAFF
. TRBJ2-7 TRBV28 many TGTGCCAGCAGTCAGGACGGACCCTCCTACGAGCAGTACTTC CASSQDGPSYEQYF
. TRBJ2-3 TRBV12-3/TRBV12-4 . TGTGCCAGCAGTTTGAACCTGGATACGCAGTATTTT CASSLNLDTQYF
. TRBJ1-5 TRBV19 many TGTGCCAGTAGCCTAGCAGGGGATAGGCGTCAGCCCCAGCATTTT CASSLAGDRRQPQHF
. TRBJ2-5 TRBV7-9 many TGTGCCAGCAGCTTTGTACAGGGTGAGACCCAGTACTTC CASSFVQGETQYF
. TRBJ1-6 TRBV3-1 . TGTGCCAGCAGCCAAGGAGGCTATAATTCACCCCTCCACTTT CASSQGGYNSPLHF
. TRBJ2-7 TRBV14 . TGTGCCAGCAGCACCCGTTATGGCAGCTCCTACGAGCAGTACTTC CASSTRYGSSYEQYF
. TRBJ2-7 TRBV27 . TGTGCCAGCAGTCCGAGCAGGGGACCCTACGAGCAGTACTTC CASSPSRGPYEQYF
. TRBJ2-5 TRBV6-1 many TGTGCCAGCAGTGTTAACCGATTAAAAGAGACCCAGTACTTC CASSVNRLKETQYF
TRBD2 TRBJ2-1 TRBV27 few TGTGCCAGCAGTTTAAAGAGCGGGAGCAATGAGCAGTTCTTC CASSLKSGSNEQFF
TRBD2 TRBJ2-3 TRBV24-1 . TGTGCCACCAGTGACCCCGGGAGGGACACAGATACGCAGTATTTT CATSDPGRDTDTQYF
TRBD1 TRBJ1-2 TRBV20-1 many TGCAGTGCTGCCCGACAGGGGCTATCTGGCTACACCTTC CSAARQGLSGYTF
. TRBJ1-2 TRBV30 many TGTGCCTGGAGTGCACAGGAGGGCTACACCTTC CAWSAQEGYTF
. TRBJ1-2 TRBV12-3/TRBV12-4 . TGTGCCAGCAAACAGGGTGGTATTAACTATGGCTACACCTTC CASKQGGINYGYTF
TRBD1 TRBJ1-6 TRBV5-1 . TGCGCCAGCAGCTCCCTGGACAGGGCCTCACCCCTCCACTTT CASSSLDRASPLHF
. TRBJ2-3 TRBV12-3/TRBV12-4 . TGTGCCAGCAGCACGGGGGCGACAGGAACAGATACGCAGTATTTT CASSTGATGTDTQYF
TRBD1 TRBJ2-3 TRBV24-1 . TGTGCCACCAGTGACACAAGGACAGGGCCAAGCACAGGTACGCAGTATTTT CATSDTRTGPSTGTQYF
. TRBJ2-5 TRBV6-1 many TGTGCCAGCAGCCGTAATCAGGAGACCCAGTACTTC CASSRNQETQYF
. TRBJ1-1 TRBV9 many TGTGCCAGCAGTGTTGGGGGTTACACTGAAGCTTTCTTT CASSVGGYTEAFF
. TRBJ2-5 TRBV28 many TGTGCCAGCAGGGCGGCGGGGATTAGGACCCAGTACTTC CASRAAGIRTQYF
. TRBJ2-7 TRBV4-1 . TGCGCCAGCAGCCAATTCGCAGGGGTCGAGCAGTACTTC CASSQFAGVEQYF
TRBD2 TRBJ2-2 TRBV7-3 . TGTGCCAGCAGCTTAGCGGCGGGAGGTTCCGGGGAGCTGTTTTTT CASSLAAGGSGELFF
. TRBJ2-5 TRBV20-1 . TGCAGTGCTAGAGAGGAGGGGCAGGAGACCCAGTACTTC CSAREEGQETQYF
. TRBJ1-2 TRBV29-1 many TGCAGCGTTGAAGACTACCGCTATGGCTACACCTTC CSVEDYRYGYTF
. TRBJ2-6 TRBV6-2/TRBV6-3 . TGTGCCAGCAGTTCCTTCGGACAGATGTACTCTGGGGCCAACGTCCTGACTTTC CASSSFGQMYSGANVLTF
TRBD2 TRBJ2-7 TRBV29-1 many TGCAGCGTTGAATGGTCCGGGACTACCGCCTACGAGCAGTACTTC CSVEWSGTTAYEQYF